The TCR beta chain under discussion was sequenced for a study of control samples from healthy donors and cancer patients. The protocol was immunoSEQ multiplex PCR, while the TCRdb copy is restricted to in-frame clones and leaves out a portion. The table shows about 110,000 clones, with approximately 90% occurring only once. This CDR3 comprises 12 residues. Trimming removed 0 bases from V and 4 bases from J, with 4 bases in between. Germline loops: CDR1 MGHRA, CDR2 YSYEKL. The specimen was blood. The chain joins TRBV4-1 to TRBJ2-7; D unclear. The TCR originated in a human donor in good health. The donor label of this sample is uncertain. CDR3 bases: TGCGCCAGCAGCCAAGACGGTTACGAGCAGTACTTC. Translation gives CASSQDGYEQYF.